This T cell receptor (beta chain) emerged from a study of blood T cell repertoires in COVID-19. Study-wide context: Whether acute or convalescent, the COVID-19 samples came from the United States, Italy and Spain. The analysed material was cDNA or gDNA that came from T cells, B-cell-depleted T cells, or PBMCs.

Germline CDR1 is KGHDR and CDR2 is SFDVKD. With 5 bases removed from V and 8 bases from J, the gap between germline ends came to 12 bases. The CDR3 has 13 amino acids. How the authors handled the data: How many nucleated cells were present was estimated from reference gene primer amplification. Sequenced by immunoSEQ multiplex PCR; TCRdb stores in-frame clones only, minus some. For V, J and clone size, that table is used; D and trimming come from the DNA. This table holds about 210,000 clones, approximately 90% found once. Sequenced input: PBMCs or T cells enriched from blood (not recorded which). The chain has TRBV24-1 and TRBJ2-1, with a weak D call TRBD1 (5 bases). This sequence was found in a man in his late teens or twenties with acute COVID-19. CDR3 DNA: TGTGCCACCAGTGCTAATATAGGGGATGAGCAGTTCTTC. This codes for CATSANIGDEQFF.